This TCR beta chain originates from a study of shared clonotypes between healthy human individuals. Study-wide background: Per donor, CD8 memory used one plate, CD8 naive used two, CD4 memory used three and CD4 naive used three.

Points on this clone: Its target is not known.

The naive CD8 fraction comprised CD45RO-negative cells positively selected for CCR7 and excluded terminally differentiated effector memory CD45RA+ cells. Regarding the study as a whole: Against clonotypes common to all four donors, non-shared ones had lower generation probabilities. Richness estimates generally favored naive over memory subsets.

This table comes from immunoSEQ multiplex PCR, and its TCRdb copy is limited to in-frame clones, with some not included. Of about 2,100,000 clones in the sample, more than 85% were seen once. Sequencing input: naive CD8+ T cells from PBMCs. This TCR came from a man aged 18 to 35 in good health. Some clones in this sample may be carry-over from other donors' samples.

CDR3 sequence reads: CASSPRTSSYNEQFF. The CDR3 DNA is TGTGCCAGCAGCCCTAGGACTAGCTCCTACAATGAGCAGTTCTTC. V usage is TRBV27 and J usage is TRBJ2-1; TRBD2 agrees at 7 bases. CDR3 length: 15 amino acids. V was clipped by 6 bases and J by 0 bases; unmatched bases: 5. CDR1 and CDR2 (germline): MNHEY, SMNVEV (reference sequence).